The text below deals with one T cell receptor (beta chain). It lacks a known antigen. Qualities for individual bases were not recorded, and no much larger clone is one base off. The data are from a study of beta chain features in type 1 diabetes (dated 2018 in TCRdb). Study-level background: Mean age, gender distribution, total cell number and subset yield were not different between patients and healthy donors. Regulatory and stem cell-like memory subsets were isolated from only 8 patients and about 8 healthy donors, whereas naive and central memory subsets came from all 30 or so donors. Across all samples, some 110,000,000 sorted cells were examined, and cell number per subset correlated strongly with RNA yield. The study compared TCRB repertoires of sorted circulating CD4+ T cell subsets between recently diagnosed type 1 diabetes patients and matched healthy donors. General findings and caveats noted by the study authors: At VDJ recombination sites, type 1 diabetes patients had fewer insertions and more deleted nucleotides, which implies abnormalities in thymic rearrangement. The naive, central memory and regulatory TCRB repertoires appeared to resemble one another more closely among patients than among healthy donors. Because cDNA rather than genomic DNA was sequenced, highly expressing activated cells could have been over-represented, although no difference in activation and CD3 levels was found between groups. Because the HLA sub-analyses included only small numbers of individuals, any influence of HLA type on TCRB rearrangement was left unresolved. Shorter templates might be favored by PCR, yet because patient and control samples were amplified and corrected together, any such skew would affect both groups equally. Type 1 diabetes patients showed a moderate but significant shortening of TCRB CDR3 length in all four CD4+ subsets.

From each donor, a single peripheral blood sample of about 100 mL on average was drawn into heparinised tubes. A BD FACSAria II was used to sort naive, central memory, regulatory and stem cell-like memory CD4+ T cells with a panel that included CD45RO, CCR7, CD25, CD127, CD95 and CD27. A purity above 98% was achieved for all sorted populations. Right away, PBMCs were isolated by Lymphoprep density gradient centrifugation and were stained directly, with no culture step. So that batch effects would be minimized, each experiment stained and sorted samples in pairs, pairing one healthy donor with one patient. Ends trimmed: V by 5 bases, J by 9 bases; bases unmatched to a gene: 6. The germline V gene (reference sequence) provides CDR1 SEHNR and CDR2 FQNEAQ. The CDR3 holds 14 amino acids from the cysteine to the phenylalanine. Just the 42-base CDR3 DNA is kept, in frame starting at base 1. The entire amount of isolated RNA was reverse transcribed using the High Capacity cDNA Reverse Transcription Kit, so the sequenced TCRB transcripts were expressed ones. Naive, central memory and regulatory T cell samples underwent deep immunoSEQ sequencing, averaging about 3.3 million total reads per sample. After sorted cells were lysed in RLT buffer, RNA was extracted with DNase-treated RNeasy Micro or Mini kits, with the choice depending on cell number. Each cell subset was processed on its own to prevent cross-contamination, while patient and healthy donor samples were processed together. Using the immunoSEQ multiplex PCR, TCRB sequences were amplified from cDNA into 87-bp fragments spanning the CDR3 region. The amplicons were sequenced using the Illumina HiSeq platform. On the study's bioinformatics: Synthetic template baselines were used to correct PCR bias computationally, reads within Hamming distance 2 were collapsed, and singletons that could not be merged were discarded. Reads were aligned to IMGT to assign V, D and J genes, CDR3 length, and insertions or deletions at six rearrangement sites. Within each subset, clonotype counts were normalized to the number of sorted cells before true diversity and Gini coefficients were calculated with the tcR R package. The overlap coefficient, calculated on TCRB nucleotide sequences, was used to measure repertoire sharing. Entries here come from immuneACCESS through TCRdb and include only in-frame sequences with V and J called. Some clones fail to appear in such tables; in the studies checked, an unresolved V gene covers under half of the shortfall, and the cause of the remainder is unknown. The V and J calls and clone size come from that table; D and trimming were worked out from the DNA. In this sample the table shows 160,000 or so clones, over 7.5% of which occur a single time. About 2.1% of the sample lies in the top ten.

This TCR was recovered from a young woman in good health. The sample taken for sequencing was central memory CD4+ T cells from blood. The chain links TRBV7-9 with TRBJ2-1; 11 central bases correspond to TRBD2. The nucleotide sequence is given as TGTGCCAGCAGCACCTTTAGCGGGGGGGTTGAGCAGTTCTTC. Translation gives CASSTFSGGVEQFF.